This entry lists 21 T cell receptor beta chains sequenced from one sample in a study of blood T cell repertoires in COVID-19. Clones were sequenced by immunoSEQ multiplex PCR, and TCRdb holds only the in-frame ones, with some missing. Here the sample spans over 400,000 clones, over 75% being singletons. Input material: peripheral blood. These receptors came from a human donor in a cohort sampled during active COVID-19.

The rearrangement links TRBV29-1 to TRBJ2-5; D perhaps matches TRBD1 (5 bases). Germline V gene data show CDR1 as SQVTM and CDR2 as ANQGSEA. Trimming took off 7 bases at V and 3 bases at J, with 15 bases between the two ends. The CDR3 extends over 13 amino acids. The CDR3 is CSAARQSEETQYF. The CDR3 region has the DNA TGCAGCGCCGCGAGACAGAGCGAAGAGACCCAGTACTTC.

The chain joins TRBV7-9 to TRBJ2-4, with 10 nucleotides matching TRBD1. The length of the CDR3 is 17 residues. The ends lost 1 base at V and 1 base at J; junction bases unmatched: 4. The germline CDR1 and CDR2 sequences are SEHNR and FQNEAQ (reference sequence). DNA for the CDR3: TGTGCCAGCAGCTTAGTGGGACAGGGGAAGGCCAAAAACATTCAGTACTTC. It translates to CASSLVGQGKAKNIQYF.

This clone has a handful of counts. The chain employs TRBV19 and TRBJ1-5; D unclear. Germline CDR1 LNHDA, CDR2 SQIVND (reference sequence). The V end lost 1 base, the J end lost 0 bases, and 7 bases lay between the germline ends. This CDR3 is built from 15 residues. CDR3 nucleotides: TGTGCCAGTAGTATAGCACTTTATAGCAATCAGCCCCAGCATTTT. It is translated as CASSIALYSNQPQHF.

The chain uses TRBV7-2 and TRBJ2-7; TRBD1 matches 10 bases. V lost 3 bases and J lost 7; bases outside the gene matches: 9. The CDR3 consists of 15 residues. Looked up from germline, CDR1 is SGHTA and CDR2 is FQGNSA. CDR3 sequence reads: CASSFTGGTGVEQYF. The DNA of the CDR3 is TGTGCCAGCAGCTTCACCGGGGGGACAGGGGTTGAGCAGTACTTC.

This sequence joins TRBV3-1 (or the pseudogene TRBV3-2) and TRBJ1-1; D unclear. From germline, CDR1 is LGHDT and CDR2 YNNKEL (reference sequence). Trimming took 2 bases from V and 1 from J, leaving 8 bases between them. The CDR3 sequence is 14 residues long. CDR3 sequence reads: CASSQFLRNTEAFF. The CDR3 DNA follows: TGTGCCAGCAGCCAATTCCTCCGGAACACTGAAGCTTTCTTT.

This CDR3 reads CASRESSGANVLTF. The CDR3 nucleotides are TGTGCCAGCAGAGAGAGCTCTGGGGCCAACGTCCTGACTTTC. The V and J genes are TRBV2 and TRBJ2-6; no clear D gene. Germline loops: CDR1 SNHLY, CDR2 FYNNEI. Trimming cost V 6 bases and J 0 bases, with 6 bases left between them. The CDR3 length is 14 residues.

The chain joins TRBV24-1 to TRBJ2-1; 8 bases map to TRBD2. The length of the CDR3 is 14 residues. Trimming at V came to 3 bases and at J to 6 bases, leaving 3 bases not matched to a gene. Germline V gene lookup returns CDR1 KGHDR and CDR2 SFDVKD. CDR3 DNA sequence: TGTGCCACCAGTGATAGCGGGAGTATCAATGAGCAGTTCTTC. Translation: CATSDSGSINEQFF.

The V call is TRBV20-1, the J call TRBJ1-1, with D possibly matching TRBD1 (5 bases). V lost 3 bases to trimming and J lost 5 bases, with 13 bases between them. Looked up from germline, CDR1 is DFQATT and CDR2 is SNEGSKA (reference sequence). The CDR3 extends over 13 amino acids. CDR3 coding DNA: TGCAGTGCTAGTTGGGGGGTTGGGACTGAAGCTTTCTTT. Encoded protein: CSASWGVGTEAFF.

The V and J genes are TRBV5-4 and TRBJ2-7; 12 positions agree with TRBD1. The V segment lost 0 bases and the J segment 5 bases; nucleotides outside the gene matches: 6. Looked up from germline, CDR1 is SGHNT and CDR2 is YYREEE (reference sequence). The CDR3 contains 16 residues. In DNA form, the CDR3 reads TGTGCCAGCAGCTTGGCCCGGGACAGGGGGCGAGACGAGCAGTACTTC. Protein sequence: CASSLARDRGRDEQYF.

The chain links TRBV7-8 to TRBJ2-3; TRBD2 agrees at 11 bases. The CDR3 is made up of 14 amino acids. The V gene's germline CDR1 is SGHVS and CDR2 FQNEAQ. With V trimmed by 4 bases and J by 5 bases, 2 bases remained unmatched. In DNA, the CDR3 is TGTGCCAGCAGCTATAGCGGGAGGGGAGATACGCAGTATTTT. It yields the protein CASSYSGRGDTQYF.

The J gene is TRBJ2-3, the V gene TRBV9; D ambiguous. The CDR3 consists of 14 residues. With 4 bases removed from V and 10 bases from J, the gap between germline ends came to 19 bases. Germline V lookup: CDR1 SGDLS, CDR2 YYNGEE. The CDR3 here is CASSPAVTEFAQYF. In DNA, the CDR3 is TGTGCCAGCAGCCCCGCGGTCACCGAATTTGCGCAGTATTTT.

The chain uses TRBV7-6 and TRBJ1-5; 7 nucleotides agree with TRBD1. This CDR3 region has 14 residues. V lost 5 bases to trimming and J lost 4 bases; unmatched junction nucleotides: 5. Germline CDR1 and CDR2: SGHVS and FNYEAQ. This chain's CDR3 is CASSPGTDNQPQHF. CDR3 nucleotide sequence: TGTGCCAGCAGCCCCGGGACAGATAATCAGCCCCAGCATTTT.

V and J are TRBV7-8 and TRBJ2-7; 10 bases line up with TRBD1. This CDR3 has 17 amino acids. With V trimmed by 1 base and J by 1 base, 7 bases remained unmatched. CDR1 is SGHVS and CDR2 is FQNEAQ in the germline V gene. The CDR3 region is CASSLGPGTGASYEQYF. The CDR3 DNA sequence: TGTGCCAGCAGCTTAGGGCCAGGGACAGGGGCTTCCTACGAGCAGTACTTC.

The gene calls are TRBV4-2 and TRBJ2-2; D is possibly TRBD1 (5 bases). The CDR3 sequence is 17 residues long. The V gene lost 0 bases and the J gene lost 7 bases, with 18 bases spanning the gap. Germline-derived CDR1 and CDR2 are LGHNA and YNFKEQ. CDR3 coding DNA: TGTGCCAGCAGCCAAGATTCAGGGTTAAACAACGGCGGGGAGCTGTTTTTT. Protein: CASSQDSGLNNGGELFF.

This clone was counted only a few times. This chain links TRBV20-1 with TRBJ2-7, with D hard to call. The CDR3 runs 11 residues. Deletions cut 3 bases from V and 2 bases from J, with 5 bases between. Germline V CDR1 and CDR2: DFQATT, SNEGSKA (reference sequence). The chain's CDR3 is CSASPAYEQYF. DNA of the CDR3: TGCAGTGCTAGTCCAGCCTACGAGCAGTACTTC.

The rearrangement uses TRBV19 and TRBJ2-1, with TRBD2 identical over 11 bases. Germline V gene sequence: CDR1 LNHDA, CDR2 SQIVND (reference sequence). The CDR3 has 14 residues. V lost 5 bases, J lost 5 bases, and 2 bases stayed unmatched. DNA for the CDR3: TGTGCCAGTAGTGCGGGACTAGCGGACAATGAGCAGTTCTTC. As protein: CASSAGLADNEQFF. The whole variable domain, filled in from reference TRBV19 and TRBJ2-1, reads DGGITQSPKYLFRKEGQNVTLSCEQNLNHDAMYWYRQDPGQGLRLIYYSQIVNDFQKGDIAEGYSVSREKKESFPLTVTSAQKNPTAFYLCASSAGLADNEQFFGPGTRLTVL.

The gene calls are TRBV19 and TRBJ2-1, with a weak D call TRBD2 (6 bases). Germline V lookup: CDR1 LNHDA, CDR2 SQIVND (reference sequence). The CDR3 extends over 16 amino acids. V gave up 1 base and J gave up 8 bases, with 18 bases separating them. The CDR3 loop is CASSIAFSGPAHEQFF. In nucleotides, the CDR3 is TGTGCCAGTAGTATAGCTTTCAGCGGGCCGGCGCATGAGCAGTTCTTC.

The V and J genes are TRBV24-1 and TRBJ1-5; 9 positions agree with TRBD1. The CDR3 is 16 amino acids. With V trimmed by 2 bases and J by 4 bases, 5 bases remained unmatched. Germline V gene lookup returns CDR1 KGHDR and CDR2 SFDVKD. The CDR3 coding sequence is TGTGCCACCAGTGATTCGGGACAGGGTGCTAATCAGCCCCAGCATTTT. Its protein is CATSDSGQGANQPQHF.

The rearrangement joins TRBV19 to TRBJ1-4; D is perhaps TRBD1 (6 bases). Germline assignment: CDR1 LNHDA and CDR2 SQIVND (reference sequence). The CDR3 contains 17 residues. Trimming cost V 6 bases and J 0 bases, with 17 bases left between them. The CDR3 loop reads CASRAGTIVATNEKLFF. The CDR3 coding sequence is TGTGCCAGTAGAGCCGGGACAATCGTTGCAACTAATGAAAAACTGTTTTTT. Full variable domain (missing parts from reference TRBV19 and TRBJ1-4): DGGITQSPKYLFRKEGQNVTLSCEQNLNHDAMYWYRQDPGQGLRLIYYSQIVNDFQKGDIAEGYSVSREKKESFPLTVTSAQKNPTAFYLCASRAGTIVATNEKLFFGSGTQLSVL.

The J gene is TRBJ2-3, the V gene TRBV25-1; D is perhaps TRBD1 (6 bases). CDR3 length: 14 residues. The germline CDR1 and CDR2 sequences are MGHDK and SYGVNS. Trimming pared 6 bases from V and 2 bases from J, leaving 12 bases between. The CDR3 spells CASSNGQSTDTQYF. The CDR3 DNA follows: TGTGCCAGCAGCAACGGACAGTCCACAGATACGCAGTATTTT.

The chain carries TRBV5-1 and TRBJ1-3; 9 nucleotides match TRBD1. The CDR3 runs 16 residues. Germline V gene lookup returns CDR1 SGHRS and CDR2 YFSETQ. V was clipped by 5 bases and J by 2 bases; unmatched bases: 8. The CDR3 loop is CASSWDRVGTGNTIYF. The CDR3 DNA reads TGCGCCAGCAGTTGGGACAGGGTAGGAACTGGAAACACCATATATTTT.